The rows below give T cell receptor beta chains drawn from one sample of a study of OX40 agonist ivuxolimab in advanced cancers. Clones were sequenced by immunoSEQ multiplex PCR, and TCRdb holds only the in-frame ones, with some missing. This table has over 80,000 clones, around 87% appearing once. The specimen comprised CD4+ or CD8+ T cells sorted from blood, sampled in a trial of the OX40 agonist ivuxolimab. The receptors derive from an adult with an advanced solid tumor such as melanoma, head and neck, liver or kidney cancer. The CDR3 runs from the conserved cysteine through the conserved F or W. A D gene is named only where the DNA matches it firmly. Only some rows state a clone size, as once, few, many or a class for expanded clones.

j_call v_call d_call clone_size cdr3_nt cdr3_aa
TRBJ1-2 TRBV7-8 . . TGTGCCAGCAGCCCACTAAGACTACGGCGGGGCTACACCTTC CASSPLRLRRGYTF
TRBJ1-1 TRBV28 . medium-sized TGTGCCAGCAGTTTAGAAGTCACTGAAGCTTTCTTT CASSLEVTEAFF
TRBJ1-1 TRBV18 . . TGTGCCAGCTCACCATTAGACGCTGAGAACACTGAAGCTTTCTTT CASSPLDAENTEAFF
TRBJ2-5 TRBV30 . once TGTGCCTGGAATTTACCAGGTGGTGGGGAGACCCAGTACTTC CAWNLPGGGETQYF
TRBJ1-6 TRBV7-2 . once TGTGCCAGCAGCTTTGGTCAGGGCGGAAGATCACCCCTCCACTTT CASSFGQGGRSPLHF
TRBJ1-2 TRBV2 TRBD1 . TGTGCCAGCAGTTCCCGGGACAGCTATGGCTACACCTTC CASSSRDSYGYTF
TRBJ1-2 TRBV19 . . TGTGCCAGTAGTCCCGGGACACCCTATGGCTACACCTTC CASSPGTPYGYTF
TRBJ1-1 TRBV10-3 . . TGTGCCATCAGTAGGACAGAGAACACTGAAGCTTTCTTT CAISRTENTEAFF
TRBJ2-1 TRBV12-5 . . TGTGCTAGTGGTTTGGGGATCTCCTACAATGAGCAGTTCTTC CASGLGISYNEQFF
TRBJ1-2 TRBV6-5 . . TGTGCCAGCCTAAAGGGCAGGACCTATGGCTACACCTTC CASLKGRTYGYTF